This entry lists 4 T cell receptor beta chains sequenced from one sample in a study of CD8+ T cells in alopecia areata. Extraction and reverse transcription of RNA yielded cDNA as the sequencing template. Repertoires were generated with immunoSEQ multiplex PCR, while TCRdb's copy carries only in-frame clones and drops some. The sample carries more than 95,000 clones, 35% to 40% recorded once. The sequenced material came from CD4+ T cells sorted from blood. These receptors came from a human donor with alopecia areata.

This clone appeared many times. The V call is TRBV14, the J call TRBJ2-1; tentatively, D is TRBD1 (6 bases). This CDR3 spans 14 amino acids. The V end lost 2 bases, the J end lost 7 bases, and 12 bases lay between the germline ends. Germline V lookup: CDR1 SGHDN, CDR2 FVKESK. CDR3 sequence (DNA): TGTGCCAGCAGCCAAAACGCTCAGGGGAATGAGCAGTTCTTC. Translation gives CASSQNAQGNEQFF.

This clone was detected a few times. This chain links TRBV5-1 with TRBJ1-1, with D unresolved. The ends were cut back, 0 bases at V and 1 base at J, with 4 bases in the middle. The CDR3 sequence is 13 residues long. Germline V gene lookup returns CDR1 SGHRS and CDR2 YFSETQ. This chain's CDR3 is CASSLDSNTEAFF. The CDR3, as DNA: TGCGCCAGCAGCTTGGATTCGAACACTGAAGCTTTCTTT.

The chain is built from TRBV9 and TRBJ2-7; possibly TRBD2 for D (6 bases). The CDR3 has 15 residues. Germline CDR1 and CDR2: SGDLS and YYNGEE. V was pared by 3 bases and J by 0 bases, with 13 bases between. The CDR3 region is CASSGGTSLSYEQYF. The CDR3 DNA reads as TGTGCCAGCAGCGGTGGGACTTCCCTCTCCTACGAGCAGTACTTC. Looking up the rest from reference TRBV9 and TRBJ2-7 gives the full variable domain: DSGVTQTPKHLITATGQRVTLRCSPRSGDLSVYWYQQSLDQGLQFLIQYYNGEERAKGNILERFSAQQFPDLHSELNLSSLELGDSALYFCASSGGTSLSYEQYFGPGTRLTVT.

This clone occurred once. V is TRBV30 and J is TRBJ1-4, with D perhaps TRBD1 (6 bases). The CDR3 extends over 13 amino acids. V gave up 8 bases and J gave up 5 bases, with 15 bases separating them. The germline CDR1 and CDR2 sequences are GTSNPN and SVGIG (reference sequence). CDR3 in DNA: TGTGCCGGGACAACAGGGAACAATGAAAAACTGTTTTTT. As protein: CAGTTGNNEKLFF. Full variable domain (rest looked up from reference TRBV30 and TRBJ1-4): SQTIHQWPATLVQPVGSPLSLECTVEGTSNPNLYWYRQAAGRGLQLLFYSVGIGQISSEVPQNLSASRPQDRQFILSSKKLLLSDSGFYLCAGTTGNNEKLFFGSGTQLSVL.